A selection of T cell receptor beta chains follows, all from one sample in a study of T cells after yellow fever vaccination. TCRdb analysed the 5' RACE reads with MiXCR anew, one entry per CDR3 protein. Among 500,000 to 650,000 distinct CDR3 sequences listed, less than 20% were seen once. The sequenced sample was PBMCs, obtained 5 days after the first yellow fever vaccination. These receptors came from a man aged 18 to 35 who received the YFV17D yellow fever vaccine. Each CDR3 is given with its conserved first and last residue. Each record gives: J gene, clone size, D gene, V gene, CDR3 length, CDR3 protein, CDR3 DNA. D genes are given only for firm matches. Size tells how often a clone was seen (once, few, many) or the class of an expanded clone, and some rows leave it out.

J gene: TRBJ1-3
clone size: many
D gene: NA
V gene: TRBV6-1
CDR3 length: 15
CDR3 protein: CASRTLLRAGNTIYF
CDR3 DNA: TGTGCCAGCCGAACCCTCTTACGGGCCGGAAACACCATATATTTT

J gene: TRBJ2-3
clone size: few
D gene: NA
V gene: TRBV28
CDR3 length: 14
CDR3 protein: CASSPHVGGDTQYF
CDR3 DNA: TGTGCCAGCAGCCCCCACGTGGGGGGAGATACGCAGTATTTT

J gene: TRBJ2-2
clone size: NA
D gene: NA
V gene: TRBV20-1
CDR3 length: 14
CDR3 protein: CSATFGGPGGELFF
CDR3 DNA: TGCAGTGCTACTTTCGGGGGGCCAGGCGGGGAGCTGTTTTTT

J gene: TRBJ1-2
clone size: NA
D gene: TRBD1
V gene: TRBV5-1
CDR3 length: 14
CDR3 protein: CASSLASGGHGYTF
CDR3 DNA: TGCGCCAGCAGCTTGGCCTCAGGGGGCCATGGCTACACCTTC

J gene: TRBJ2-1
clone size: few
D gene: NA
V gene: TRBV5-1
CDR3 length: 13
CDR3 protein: CASSNGNDGPRFF
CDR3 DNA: TGCGCCAGCAGCAACGGGAACGACGGACCGCGGTTCTTC

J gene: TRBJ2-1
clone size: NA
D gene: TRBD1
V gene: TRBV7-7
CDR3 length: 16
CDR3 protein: CASSLGTVFAYNEQFF
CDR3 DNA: TGTGCTAGCAGCTTAGGGACAGTTTTCGCCTACAATGAGCAGTTCTTC

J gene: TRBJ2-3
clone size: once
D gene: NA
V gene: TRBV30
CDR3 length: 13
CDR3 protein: CAWSGGNTDTQYF
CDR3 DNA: TGTGCCTGGAGTGGGGGAAACACAGATACGCAGTATTTT

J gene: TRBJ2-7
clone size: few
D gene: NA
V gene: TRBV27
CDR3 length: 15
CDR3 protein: CASSSTLPAVGEQYF
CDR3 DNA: TGTGCCAGCAGTTCCACCCTACCGGCTGTGGGCGAGCAGTACTTC

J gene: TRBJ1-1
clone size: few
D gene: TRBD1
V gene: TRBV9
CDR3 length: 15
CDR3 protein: CASSATGARVTEAFF
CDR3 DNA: TGTGCCAGCAGCGCCACAGGGGCGAGGGTGACTGAAGCTTTCTTT

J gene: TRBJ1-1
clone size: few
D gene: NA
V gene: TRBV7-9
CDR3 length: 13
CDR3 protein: CASLRHPNTEAFF
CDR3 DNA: TGTGCCAGCCTCCGACACCCGAACACTGAAGCTTTCTTT

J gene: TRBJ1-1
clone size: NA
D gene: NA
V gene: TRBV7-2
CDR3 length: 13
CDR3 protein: CASSLAAGAEAFF
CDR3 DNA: TGTGCCAGCAGCTTAGCGGCCGGCGCTGAAGCTTTCTTT

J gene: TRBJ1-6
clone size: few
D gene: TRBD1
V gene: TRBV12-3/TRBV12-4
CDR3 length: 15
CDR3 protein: CASSESGTVNSPLHF
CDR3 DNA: TGTGCCAGCAGTGAATCCGGGACAGTTAATTCACCCCTCCACTTT

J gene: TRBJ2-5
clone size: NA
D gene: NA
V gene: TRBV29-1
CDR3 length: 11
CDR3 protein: CSAGGVGTQYF
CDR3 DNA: TGCAGCGCCGGGGGCGTGGGGACCCAGTACTTC

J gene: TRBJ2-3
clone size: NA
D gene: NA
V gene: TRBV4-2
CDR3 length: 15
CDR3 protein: CASSQEYYATDTQYF
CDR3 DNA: TGTGCCAGCAGCCAAGAATACTACGCCACAGATACGCAGTATTTT

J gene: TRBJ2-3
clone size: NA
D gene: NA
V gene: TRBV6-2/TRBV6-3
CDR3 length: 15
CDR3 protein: CASGQRAAITDTQYF
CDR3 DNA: TGTGCGAGTGGACAGAGAGCGGCGATCACAGATACGCAGTATTTT

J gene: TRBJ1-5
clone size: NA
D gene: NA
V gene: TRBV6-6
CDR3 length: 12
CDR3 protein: CASSYETQPQHF
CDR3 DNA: TGTGCCAGCAGTTACGAGACCCAGCCCCAGCATTTT

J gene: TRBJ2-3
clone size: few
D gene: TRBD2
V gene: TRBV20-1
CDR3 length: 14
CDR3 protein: CSARGGGSGVAQYF
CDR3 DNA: TGCAGTGCTAGAGGCGGGGGGTCGGGGGTGGCGCAGTATTTT

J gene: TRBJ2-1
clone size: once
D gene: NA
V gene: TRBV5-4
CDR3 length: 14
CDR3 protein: CASSRPWGGDEQFF
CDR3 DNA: TGTGCCAGCAGCAGGCCTTGGGGTGGGGATGAGCAGTTCTTC

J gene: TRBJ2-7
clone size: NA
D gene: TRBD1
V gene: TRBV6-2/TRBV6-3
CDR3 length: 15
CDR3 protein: CASSLPRDRGREQYF
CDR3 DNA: TGTGCCAGCAGTTTACCCCGGGACAGGGGGCGCGAGCAGTACTTC

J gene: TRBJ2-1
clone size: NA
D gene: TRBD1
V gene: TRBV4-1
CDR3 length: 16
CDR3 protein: CASSQIWGQGDNEQFF
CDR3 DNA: TGCGCCAGCAGCCAGATCTGGGGACAGGGCGACAATGAGCAGTTCTTC

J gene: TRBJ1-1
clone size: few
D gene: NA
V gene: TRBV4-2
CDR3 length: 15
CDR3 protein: CASSQVLGADTEAFF
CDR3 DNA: TGTGCCAGCAGCCAAGTCCTTGGGGCCGACACTGAAGCTTTCTTT

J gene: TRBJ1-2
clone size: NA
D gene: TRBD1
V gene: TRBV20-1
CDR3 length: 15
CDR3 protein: CSARATGTGDYGYTF
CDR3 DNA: TGCAGTGCGAGGGCAACCGGGACAGGGGACTATGGCTACACCTTC

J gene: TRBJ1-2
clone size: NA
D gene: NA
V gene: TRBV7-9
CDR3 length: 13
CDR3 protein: CASSFAGFYGYTF
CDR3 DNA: TGTGCCAGCAGCTTCGCAGGGTTCTATGGCTACACCTTC

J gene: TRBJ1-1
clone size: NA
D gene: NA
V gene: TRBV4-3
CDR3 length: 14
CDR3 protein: CASSHRGGITEAFF
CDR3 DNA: TGCGCCAGCAGCCACCGCGGGGGGATCACTGAAGCTTTCTTT

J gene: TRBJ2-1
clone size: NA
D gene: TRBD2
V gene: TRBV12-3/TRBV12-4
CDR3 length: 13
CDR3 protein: CASSLGTSFEQFF
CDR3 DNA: TGTGCCAGCAGTTTAGGGACTAGCTTTGAGCAGTTCTTC

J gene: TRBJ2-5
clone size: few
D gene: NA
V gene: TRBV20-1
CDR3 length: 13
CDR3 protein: CSANFRGEETQYF
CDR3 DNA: TGCAGTGCTAACTTCAGGGGGGAAGAGACCCAGTACTTC

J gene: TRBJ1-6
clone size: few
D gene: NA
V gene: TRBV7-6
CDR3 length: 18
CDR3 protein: CASSYSPAAATQNSPLHF
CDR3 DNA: TGTGCCAGCAGCTACTCCCCCGCGGCAGCCACCCAGAATTCACCCCTCCACTTT

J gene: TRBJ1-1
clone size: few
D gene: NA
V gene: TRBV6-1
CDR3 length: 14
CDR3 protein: CASSDVRSNTEAFF
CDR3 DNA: TGTGCCAGCAGTGATGTGAGGTCGAACACTGAAGCTTTCTTT

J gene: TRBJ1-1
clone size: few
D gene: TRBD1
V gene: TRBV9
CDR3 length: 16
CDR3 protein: CASSARTGESGTEAFF
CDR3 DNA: TGTGCCAGCAGCGCGAGGACAGGGGAGAGCGGCACTGAAGCTTTCTTT

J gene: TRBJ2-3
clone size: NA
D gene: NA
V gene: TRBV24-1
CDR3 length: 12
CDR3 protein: CATRDSTDTQYF
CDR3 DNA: TGTGCCACCCGGGACTCCACAGATACGCAGTATTTT

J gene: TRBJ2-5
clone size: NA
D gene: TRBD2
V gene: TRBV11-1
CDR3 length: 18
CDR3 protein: CASSHPRGIAGARETQYF
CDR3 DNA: TGTGCCAGCAGTCACCCCCGCGGAATAGCGGGGGCCCGTGAGACCCAGTACTTC

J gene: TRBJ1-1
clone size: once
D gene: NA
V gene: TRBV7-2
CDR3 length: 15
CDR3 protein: CASSALTGGGTEAFF
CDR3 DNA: TGTGCCAGCAGCGCACTTACAGGAGGTGGCACTGAAGCTTTCTTT

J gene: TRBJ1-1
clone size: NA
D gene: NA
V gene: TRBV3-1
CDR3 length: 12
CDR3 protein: CASSQRVSEAFF
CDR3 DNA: TGTGCCAGCAGCCAAAGGGTGAGTGAAGCTTTCTTT

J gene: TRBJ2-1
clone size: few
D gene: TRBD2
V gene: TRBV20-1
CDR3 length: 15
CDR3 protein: CSAREASGGYNEQFF
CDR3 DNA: TGCAGTGCTAGAGAAGCTAGCGGGGGCTACAATGAGCAGTTCTTC

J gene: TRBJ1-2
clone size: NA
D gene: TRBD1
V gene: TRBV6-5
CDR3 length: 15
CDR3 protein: CASSYFQGADYGYTF
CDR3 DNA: TGTGCCAGCAGTTATTTTCAGGGGGCGGACTATGGCTACACCTTC

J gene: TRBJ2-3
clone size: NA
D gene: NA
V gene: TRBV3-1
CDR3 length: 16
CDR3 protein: CASSQETASSTDTQYF
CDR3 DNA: TGTGCCAGCAGCCAAGAGACAGCTTCTAGCACAGATACGCAGTATTTT

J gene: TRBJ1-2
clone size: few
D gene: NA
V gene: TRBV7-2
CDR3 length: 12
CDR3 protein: CASSGDGYGYTF
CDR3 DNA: TGTGCCAGCAGCGGGGATGGCTATGGCTACACCTTC

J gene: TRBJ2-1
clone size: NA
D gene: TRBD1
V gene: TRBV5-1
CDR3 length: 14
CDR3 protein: CASSYGQGHNEQFF
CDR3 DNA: TGCGCCAGCAGCTACGGACAGGGGCACAATGAGCAGTTCTTC

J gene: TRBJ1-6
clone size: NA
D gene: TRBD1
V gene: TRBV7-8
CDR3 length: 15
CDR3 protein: CASSFEGQGRSPLHF
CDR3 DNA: TGTGCCAGCAGCTTCGAAGGACAGGGGCGGTCACCCCTCCACTTT

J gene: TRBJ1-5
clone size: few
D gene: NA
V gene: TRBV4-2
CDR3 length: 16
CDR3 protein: CASSQDLPYSNQPQHF
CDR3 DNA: TGTGCCAGCAGCCAAGATCTGCCTTATAGCAATCAGCCCCAGCATTTT

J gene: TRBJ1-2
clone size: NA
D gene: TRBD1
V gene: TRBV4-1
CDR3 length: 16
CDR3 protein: CASSLRGRGQGYGYTF
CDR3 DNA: TGCGCCAGCAGCCTCCGCGGCCGGGGACAGGGCTATGGCTACACCTTC

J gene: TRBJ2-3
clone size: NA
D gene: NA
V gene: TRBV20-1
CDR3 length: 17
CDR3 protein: CSARDYRRRSLTDTQYF
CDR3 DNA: TGCAGTGCTAGAGATTATCGGAGACGGTCGCTCACAGATACGCAGTATTTT

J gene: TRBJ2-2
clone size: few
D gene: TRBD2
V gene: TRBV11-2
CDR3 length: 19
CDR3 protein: CASTSLTSGGAQNTGELFF
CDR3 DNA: TGTGCCAGCACCTCTCTGACTAGCGGGGGGGCCCAGAACACCGGGGAGCTGTTTTTT

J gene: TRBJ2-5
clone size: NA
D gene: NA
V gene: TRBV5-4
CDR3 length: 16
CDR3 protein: CASSQLETLGEETQYF
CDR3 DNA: TGTGCCAGCTCCCAACTCGAGACTCTGGGCGAAGAGACCCAGTACTTC

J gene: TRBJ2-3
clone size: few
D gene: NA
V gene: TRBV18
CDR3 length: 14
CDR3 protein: CASSPNRGTDTQYF
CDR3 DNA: TGTGCCAGCTCACCCAACCGGGGCACAGATACGCAGTATTTT

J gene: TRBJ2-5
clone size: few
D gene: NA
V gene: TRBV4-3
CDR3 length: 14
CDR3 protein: CASSQVVGPKTQYF
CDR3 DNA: TGCGCCAGCAGCCAAGTCGTCGGCCCTAAGACCCAGTACTTC